This entry describes one T cell receptor (beta chain). Antigen specificity is unknown. The sample comes from a study of PD-L1 blockade in urothelial cancer. Whole-study findings and limits: Lower than median blood TCR clonality before treatment predicted better survival.

Described time point: peripheral blood 6 weeks after treatment start. Metastatic or locally advanced urothelial carcinoma was present in the patients. Measured with immunoSEQ multiplex PCR; TCRdb has only the in-frame clones, and not every one. The data contain about 50,000 clones, approximately 81% of them singletons. The sequences come from PBMCs, collected around atezolizumab (anti-PD-L1) treatment. This receptor was taken from a man between 70 and 80 years old with urothelial cancer.

The CDR3 DNA is TGTGCCAGCAGTGGGGAGGGTCAGCCCCAGCATTTT. It yields the protein CASSGEGQPQHF. The chain combines TRBV28 with TRBJ1-5; D unresolved. Germline-derived CDR1 and CDR2 are MDHEN and SYDVKM. V lost 5 bases to trimming and J lost 6 bases, with 8 bases between them. CDR3 length equals 12 residues.